This T cell receptor (beta chain) comes out of a study of CD8 T cells in ankylosing spondylitis. Study results and limitations: What seemed typical of ankylosing spondylitis blood was a TCR beta motif built from several highly homologous variants.

TCRdb reprocessed the 5' RACE reads with MiXCR, giving one entry per CDR3 protein. Of fewer than 650,000 distinct CDR3 sequences in the sample, 10% to 15% were seen once. This clonotype has at least ten counts. The antigen is undetermined. One junction end disagrees with the germline gene, perhaps due to a read error. Germline CDR1 SNHLY, CDR2 FYNNEI. The CDR3 spans 15 residues. The source is a male donor with ankylosing spondylitis. The sequenced material came from blood, either unsorted or a sorted T cell fraction (not recorded which). The rearrangement links TRBV2 to TRBJ1-5, with a tentative D call TRBD1 (5 bases). The CDR3 is CASREDSGRNQPQHF. The CDR3 DNA follows: TGTGCCAGCAGGGAAGACAGCGGGAGGAATCAGCCCCAGCATTTT.